Given below is one T cell receptor beta chain in context. Regarding time point: peripheral blood 6 weeks after treatment start. The sample belongs to a study of PD-L1 blockade in urothelial cancer. The data were produced by immunoSEQ multiplex PCR, yet TCRdb's version contains in-frame clones alone and is incomplete. The table lists more than 90,000 clones, 80% to 95% of them singletons. CDR1 is MNHNS, CDR2 SASEGT, per germline. The V segment lost 2 bases and the J segment 5 bases; nucleotides outside the gene matches: 9. The CDR3 spans 16 residues. This sequence joins TRBV6-1 and TRBJ1-3; 7 bases are shared with TRBD1. The sequenced sample was PBMCs, obtained around atezolizumab (anti-PD-L1) treatment. This TCR was sampled from a man aged 55 to 69 with urothelial cancer. CDR3 nucleotides: TGTGCCAGCAGTGAATCAGGGGGGTCGGGAAGAAACACCATATATTTT. Translating it yields CASSESGGSGRNTIYF.